This T cell receptor beta chain came from a study of T cells in Graves' hyperthyroidism and ophthalmopathy. Whole-study context: Initial diagnosis, before any treatment, was when peripheral blood was collected. Study outcomes and limitations: Progression to ophthalmopathy was predicted a median of 6.5 months early. Most clonotypes expanded in the thyroid (above 0.001) were also present in blood.

The CDR3 runs 14 residues. The V gene's germline CDR1 is SQVTM and CDR2 ANQGSEA. The ends were cut back, 3 bases at V and 6 bases at J, with 16 bases in the middle. Concerning this clonotype itself: As yet, its antigen is unknown.

RNA transcripts were the template for amplifying TCR beta CDR3 regions. The HTBI primer set was used in a first-round RT-PCR of the TCR CDR3. TCRdb reprocessed the multiplex PCR reads via MiXCR and lists one record per CDR3 protein. The sample carries roughly 700,000 distinct CDR3 sequences, roughly a third recorded once. The specimen was blood. V and J are TRBV29-1 and TRBJ2-3; D may be TRBD2 (7 bases). The clonotype was recovered from a woman aged 40 to 50 with Graves' hyperthyroidism. CDR3 nucleotides: TGCAGCGTTGAGTTCCGGGGGGCATGGGATACGCAGTATTTT. Translation: CSVEFRGAWDTQYF.